This T cell receptor beta chain was sequenced in a study of OX40 agonist ivuxolimab in advanced cancers. Whole-study results and caveats: The antigens recognized by the expanded peripheral T cells, that is their antigen specificity, were not determined.

As to this clone: As yet, its antigen is unknown.

Sequenced by immunoSEQ multiplex PCR; TCRdb stores in-frame clones only, minus some. The repertoire consists of about 120,000 clones, with roughly 93% occurring once and the leading ten covering 0.15% to 0.16%. CDR3 size: 12 residues. Germline CDR1 and CDR2: LNHDA and SQIVND (reference sequence). Trimming took off 6 bases at V and 2 bases at J, with 5 bases between the two ends. V usage is TRBV19 and J usage is TRBJ1-5; D is ambiguous. The sample was CD4+ or CD8+ T cells sorted from blood, taken in a trial of the OX40 agonist ivuxolimab. This clonotype was obtained from an adult with an advanced solid tumor such as melanoma, head and neck, liver or kidney cancer. Here the CDR3 reads CASRTGNQPQHF. CDR3 nucleotides: TGTGCCAGTAGAACAGGCAATCAGCCCCAGCATTTT.